The clone carrying this T cell receptor beta chain was seen ten or more times. Its antigen remains unidentified. With 6 bases clipped from V and 0 bases from J, the junction kept 10 bases outside the gene matches. The CDR3 is made up of 18 amino acids. Molecular-barcoded quantitative 5'-RACE produced these TCR beta libraries. From the 5' RACE reads, TCRdb called clonotypes with MiXCR, one entry per CDR3 protein. The sample holds some 340,000 distinct CDR3 sequences, approximately 15% seen once. The sample comes from a study of CD8 T cells in ankylosing spondylitis. General observations from the study: Disease-linked clones were CD8+ and relatively rare in peripheral blood. Reports of some motif variants in reactive arthritis synovial fluid and blood predate this one. It appeared that ankylosing spondylitis blood was characterized by a TCR beta motif of under ten highly homologous variants.

Material: blood, either unsorted or a sorted T cell fraction (not recorded which). The V and J genes are TRBV12-3 or TRBV12-4 and TRBJ2-1; TRBD2 matches 11 bases. This TCR derives from a male donor with ankylosing spondylitis or in good health (not recorded which). The CDR3 loop is CASSEGPSGGSSYNEQFF. CDR3 coding DNA: TGTGCCAGCAGCGAGGGCCCTAGCGGGGGGAGCTCCTACAATGAGCAGTTCTTC.